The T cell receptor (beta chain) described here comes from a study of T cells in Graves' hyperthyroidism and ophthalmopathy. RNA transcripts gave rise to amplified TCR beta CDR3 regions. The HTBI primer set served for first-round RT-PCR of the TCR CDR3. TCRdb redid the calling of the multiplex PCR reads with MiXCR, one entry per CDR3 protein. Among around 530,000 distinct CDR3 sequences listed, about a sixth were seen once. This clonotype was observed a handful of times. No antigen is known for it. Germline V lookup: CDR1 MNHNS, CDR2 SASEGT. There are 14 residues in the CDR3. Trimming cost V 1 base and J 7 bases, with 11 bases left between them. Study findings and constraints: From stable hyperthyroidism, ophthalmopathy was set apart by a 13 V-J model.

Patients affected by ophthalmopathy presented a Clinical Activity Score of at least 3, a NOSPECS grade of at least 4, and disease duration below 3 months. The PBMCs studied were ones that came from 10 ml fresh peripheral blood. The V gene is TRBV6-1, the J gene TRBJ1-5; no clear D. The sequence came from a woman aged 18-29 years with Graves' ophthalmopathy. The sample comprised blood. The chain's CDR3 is CASSEGIKGQPQHF. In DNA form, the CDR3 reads TGTGCCAGCAGTGAAGGTATCAAAGGACAGCCCCAGCATTTT.